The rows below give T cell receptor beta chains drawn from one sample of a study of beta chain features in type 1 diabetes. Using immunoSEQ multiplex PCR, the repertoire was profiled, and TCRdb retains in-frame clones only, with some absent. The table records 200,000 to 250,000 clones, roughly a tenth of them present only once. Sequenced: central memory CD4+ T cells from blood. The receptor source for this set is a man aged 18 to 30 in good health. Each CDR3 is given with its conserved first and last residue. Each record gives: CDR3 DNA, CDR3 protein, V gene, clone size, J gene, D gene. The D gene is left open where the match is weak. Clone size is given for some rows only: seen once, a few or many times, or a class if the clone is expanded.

DNA: TGTGCCAGCAGCTTAGGGTGGGGTGGCTACACCTTC
CDR3: CASSLGWGGYTF
V: TRBV7-2
size: few
J: TRBJ1-2
D: NA

DNA: TGTGCCAGCAGCTTTGTTAGGGGCCAACGCACAGATACGCAGTATTTT
CDR3: CASSFVRGQRTDTQYF
V: TRBV7-9
size: many
J: TRBJ2-3
D: NA

DNA: TGTGCCAGTAGTCCCACGCACAGGGTATACAATGAGCAGTTCTTC
CDR3: CASSPTHRVYNEQFF
V: TRBV19
size: few
J: TRBJ2-1
D: NA

DNA: TGTGCCAGCAGTTTACTCGGGGAATCCTACAATGAGCAGTTCTTC
CDR3: CASSLLGESYNEQFF
V: TRBV28
size: few
J: TRBJ2-1
D: NA

DNA: TGTGCCAGCAGCTTAAATCCTACAGATACGCAGTATTTT
CDR3: CASSLNPTDTQYF
V: TRBV7-3
size: few
J: TRBJ2-3
D: NA

DNA: TGTGCCAGCAACCCCGGACAGGGTTACACTGAAGCTTTCTTT
CDR3: CASNPGQGYTEAFF
V: TRBV7-2
size: NA
J: TRBJ1-1
D: TRBD1

DNA: TGCGCCAGCAGCTCTGGGGCAACACAAACCTCTAGCACAGATACGCAGTATTTT
CDR3: CASSSGATQTSSTDTQYF
V: TRBV5-1
size: many
J: TRBJ2-3
D: NA

DNA: TGTGCCAGCAGGCCGTGGGGCGAAGGAGCTTCCTACGAGCAGTACTTC
CDR3: CASRPWGEGASYEQYF
V: TRBV28
size: many
J: TRBJ2-7
D: NA

DNA: TGTGCCAGCAGCTTAGTGTTCAGGGCAATTTACAATGAGCAGTTCTTC
CDR3: CASSLVFRAIYNEQFF
V: TRBV7-2
size: NA
J: TRBJ2-1
D: NA

DNA: TGTGCCACCAGCAGAGCGGGACAGGGGCAATACGAGCAGTACTTC
CDR3: CATSRAGQGQYEQYF
V: TRBV15
size: NA
J: TRBJ2-7
D: TRBD1

DNA: TGTGCCAGCAGTGATTCTAGCGGGTCGGTTTCCTACAATGAGCAGTTCTTC
CDR3: CASSDSSGSVSYNEQFF
V: TRBV2
size: few
J: TRBJ2-1
D: TRBD2

DNA: TGTGCCAGCAGCTTCCTAGCGGGAAGGGCAGATACGCAGTATTTT
CDR3: CASSFLAGRADTQYF
V: TRBV7-2
size: NA
J: TRBJ2-3
D: TRBD2

DNA: TGTGCCAGCAGCCAAGACAGGGGAGAGACCCAGTACTTC
CDR3: CASSQDRGETQYF
V: TRBV7-9
size: NA
J: TRBJ2-5
D: TRBD1

DNA: TGCAGCGTCGCGGACAGATTCCCGAACACTGAAGCTTTCTTT
CDR3: CSVADRFPNTEAFF
V: TRBV29-1
size: NA
J: TRBJ1-1
D: NA

DNA: TGTGCCATCAGTGAGTTGGTACAGGGTTACGAGCAGTACTTC
CDR3: CAISELVQGYEQYF
V: TRBV10-3
size: NA
J: TRBJ2-7
D: NA

DNA: TGTGCCAGCGGGGGAGGAACGGTCAATGAGCAGTTCTTC
CDR3: CASGGGTVNEQFF
V: TRBV7-2
size: few
J: TRBJ2-1
D: NA

DNA: TGCGCCAGCAGCTTTTCTAGCGCCCAAGAGACCCAGTACTTC
CDR3: CASSFSSAQETQYF
V: TRBV5-1
size: few
J: TRBJ2-5
D: NA

DNA: TGTGCCAGCAGCATTAGCGGAAGCTCCTACAATGAGCAGTTCTTC
CDR3: CASSISGSSYNEQFF
V: TRBV9
size: NA
J: TRBJ2-1
D: NA

DNA: TGTGCCAGCAGCTCCTCGTACGTCAGCACAGATACGCAGTATTTT
CDR3: CASSSSYVSTDTQYF
V: TRBV11-2
size: few
J: TRBJ2-3
D: NA

DNA: TGTGCCAGCAGCCAAGTTGGGGCCGTCTCTGGGGCCAACGTCCTGACTTTC
CDR3: CASSQVGAVSGANVLTF
V: TRBV4-2
size: NA
J: TRBJ2-6
D: NA

DNA: TGTGCCAGCAGCTCGCACCAAGAGACCCAGTACTTC
CDR3: CASSSHQETQYF
V: TRBV7-8
size: few
J: TRBJ2-5
D: NA

DNA: TGTGCCAGCAGCTCTTATACCTCAAGAACAGAAGACTATGGCTACACCTTC
CDR3: CASSSYTSRTEDYGYTF
V: TRBV7-2
size: NA
J: TRBJ1-2
D: NA

DNA: TGTGCCAGCAGTGACGGGGCTAGCGGGACAGATACGCAGTATTTT
CDR3: CASSDGASGTDTQYF
V: TRBV6-4
size: NA
J: TRBJ2-3
D: TRBD2

DNA: TGTGCCAGCAGCCCGGCGGCACTAGCGGTGGATACGCAGTATTTT
CDR3: CASSPAALAVDTQYF
V: TRBV9
size: NA
J: TRBJ2-3
D: TRBD2

DNA: TGTGCCATCAGTGTCCCCAAACAGGGTGGGAGCGACAATGAGCAGTTCTTC
CDR3: CAISVPKQGGSDNEQFF
V: TRBV10-3
size: few
J: TRBJ2-1
D: NA

DNA: TGTGCCAGCAGAGGACTAGCGGGAGTCCACGAGCAGTACTTC
CDR3: CASRGLAGVHEQYF
V: TRBV6-5
size: NA
J: TRBJ2-7
D: TRBD2

DNA: TGTGCCAGCAGCGCCTCCTCCTTCACCGGGGAGCTGTTTTTT
CDR3: CASSASSFTGELFF
V: TRBV7-3
size: once
J: TRBJ2-2
D: NA

DNA: TGTGCCAGCAGCTATGTACGAGATACGCAGTATTTT
CDR3: CASSYVRDTQYF
V: TRBV11-2
size: few
J: TRBJ2-3
D: NA

DNA: TGCAGCGCCGGGACTTCACCTGGAGAGACCCAGTACTTC
CDR3: CSAGTSPGETQYF
V: TRBV29-1
size: NA
J: TRBJ2-5
D: NA

DNA: TGTGCCAGCAGTTCGCGGGGGCAAGAGACCCAGTACTTC
CDR3: CASSSRGQETQYF
V: TRBV28
size: NA
J: TRBJ2-5
D: TRBD2

DNA: TGCAGCGTTGTCAAGGGACGAGGAAACACCGGGGAGCTGTTTTTT
CDR3: CSVVKGRGNTGELFF
V: TRBV29-1
size: few
J: TRBJ2-2
D: NA

DNA: TGTGCCAGCTGTAGCCCAGGCGGGAGGGCCAGCTACGAGCAGTACTTC
CDR3: CASCSPGGRASYEQYF
V: TRBV7-2
size: few
J: TRBJ2-7
D: TRBD2

DNA: TGTGCCAGCAGTTCCATCTCCGGGAGGGCCGGATTTGCCCAAGAGACCCAGTACTTC
CDR3: CASSSISGRAGFAQETQYF
V: TRBV28
size: many
J: TRBJ2-5
D: TRBD2

DNA: TGCAGCGTTGTGGGGTTCCAGGGGGAAGGCGAGCAGTACTTC
CDR3: CSVVGFQGEGEQYF
V: TRBV29-1
size: NA
J: TRBJ2-7
D: TRBD1

DNA: TGCAGCGATGGAGGGGCCACTGAAGCTTTCTTT
CDR3: CSDGGATEAFF
V: TRBV29-1
size: NA
J: TRBJ1-1
D: NA

DNA: TGTGCCACCAGCAGTAGCAATCAGCCCCAGCATTTT
CDR3: CATSSSNQPQHF
V: TRBV15
size: many
J: TRBJ1-5
D: NA

DNA: TGTGCCAGCAGCTCCCCCGGGGGGGGCTACACCTTC
CDR3: CASSSPGGGYTF
V: TRBV28
size: few
J: TRBJ1-2
D: NA

DNA: TGTGCCAGCTCACCAAAGACTAGCGGGGGACAAGAGACCCAGTACTTC
CDR3: CASSPKTSGGQETQYF
V: TRBV18
size: few
J: TRBJ2-5
D: TRBD2

DNA: TGTGCCAGCAGCCTTCAGAGAACAGATACGCAGTATTTT
CDR3: CASSLQRTDTQYF
V: TRBV7-3
size: many
J: TRBJ2-3
D: NA

DNA: TGCGCCAGCAGCCACGGGACGGAATACGAGCAGTACTTC
CDR3: CASSHGTEYEQYF
V: TRBV4-1
size: NA
J: TRBJ2-7
D: NA

DNA: TGTGCCAGCAAACTGAACACCGGGGAGCTGTTTTTT
CDR3: CASKLNTGELFF
V: TRBV5-4
size: NA
J: TRBJ2-2
D: NA

DNA: TGTGCCAGCAGTTACGAGGGCTACGAGCAGTACTTC
CDR3: CASSYEGYEQYF
V: TRBV6-6
size: NA
J: TRBJ2-7
D: NA

DNA: TGTGCCTGGAATCGCCCGGGACAGGGAACGAATGGCTACACCTTC
CDR3: CAWNRPGQGTNGYTF
V: TRBV30
size: NA
J: TRBJ1-2
D: TRBD1

DNA: TGCAGCGTCGAGGCAGGGTGGGGGATGGGCACTGAAGCTTTCTTT
CDR3: CSVEAGWGMGTEAFF
V: TRBV29-1
size: few
J: TRBJ1-1
D: NA

DNA: TGTGCCATCCCCTGCACAGATACGCAGTATTTT
CDR3: CAIPCTDTQYF
V: TRBV21-1
size: few
J: TRBJ2-3
D: NA

DNA: TGTGCCAGCAGTTTAGCCAGTAGGACACCACCCGGTAATGAGCAGTTCTTC
CDR3: CASSLASRTPPGNEQFF
V: TRBV28
size: many
J: TRBJ2-1
D: NA

DNA: TGCGCCAGCCGACTAGGATTCGCAGATACGCAGTATTTT
CDR3: CASRLGFADTQYF
V: TRBV5-1
size: NA
J: TRBJ2-3
D: NA

DNA: TGTGCCAGCAGCTTGTTAAACTACGAGCAGTACTTC
CDR3: CASSLLNYEQYF
V: TRBV5-6
size: few
J: TRBJ2-7
D: NA

DNA: TGTGCCTGGAGTGGTCAGGGGTTCACACCCCTCCACTTT
CDR3: CAWSGQGFTPLHF
V: TRBV30
size: NA
J: TRBJ1-6
D: NA

DNA: TGTGCCAGCAGCGGGCTAGCGTCCAGGGTGGACACCGGGGAGCTGTTTTTT
CDR3: CASSGLASRVDTGELFF
V: TRBV9
size: few
J: TRBJ2-2
D: NA

DNA: TGTGCCAGCAGTAGGACTAGCGGGAACACCGGGGAGCTGTTTTTT
CDR3: CASSRTSGNTGELFF
V: TRBV2
size: NA
J: TRBJ2-2
D: TRBD2

DNA: TGTGCCAGCAGTAGATACAGGGGTAGCAATGAGCAGTTCTTC
CDR3: CASSRYRGSNEQFF
V: TRBV28
size: NA
J: TRBJ2-1
D: TRBD1

DNA: TGTGCCTGGAGTTATTGGAGAATACTCCAAGAGACCCAGTACTTC
CDR3: CAWSYWRILQETQYF
V: TRBV30
size: NA
J: TRBJ2-5
D: NA

DNA: TGTGCCTGGAGAATCGGGACAGGTTCTAACTATGGCTACACCTTC
CDR3: CAWRIGTGSNYGYTF
V: TRBV30
size: few
J: TRBJ1-2
D: TRBD1

DNA: TGTGCCAGCTCACCGGGACAGGGGAGGTTCTACGAGCAGTACTTC
CDR3: CASSPGQGRFYEQYF
V: TRBV18
size: few
J: TRBJ2-7
D: TRBD1

DNA: TGCAGTGCTAGAGGGGGCACTGAAGCTTTCTTT
CDR3: CSARGGTEAFF
V: TRBV20-1
size: few
J: TRBJ1-1
D: NA

DNA: TGTGCCAGCGGGGGGCACCCGAACACCGGGGAGCTGTTTTTT
CDR3: CASGGHPNTGELFF
V: TRBV28
size: few
J: TRBJ2-2
D: NA

DNA: TGTGCTAGTGGACAACCCCCGGGACTAGCGGGAGTCAATGAGCAGTTCTTC
CDR3: CASGQPPGLAGVNEQFF
V: TRBV12-5
size: NA
J: TRBJ2-1
D: TRBD2